This is a list of T cell receptor beta chains from one sample in a study of blood T cell repertoires in COVID-19. Clones were read by immunoSEQ multiplex PCR, and TCRdb kept only the in-frame ones, dropping some. Here the sample spans some 40,000 clones, about 92% being singletons. Sequencing was performed on peripheral blood. These TCRs come from a man aged 50-60 years with COVID-19, enrolled during active disease. Both conserved end residues are part of each CDR3. A D gene is named only where the DNA matches it firmly. Clone size is given for some rows only: seen once, a few or many times, or a class if the clone is expanded.

v_gene,d_gene,j_gene,abundance,CDR3aa,CDR3nt
TRBV7-2,TRBD2,TRBJ2-3,-,CASSSRLAGVVDTQYF,TGTGCCAGCAGCTCCCGACTAGCGGGAGTAGTGGATACGCAGTATTTT
TRBV27,TRBD1,TRBJ1-1,-,CASSLMGQGGTEAFF,TGTGCCAGCAGTTTAATGGGACAGGGGGGCACTGAAGCTTTCTTT
TRBV5-1,TRBD1,TRBJ1-1,-,CASSFSGRGSGTEAFF,TGCGCCAGCAGCTTCAGCGGCAGGGGGAGTGGTACTGAAGCTTTCTTT
TRBV27,TRBD2,TRBJ2-7,-,CATRDSGDYEQYF,TGTGCCACCAGGGATAGCGGGGACTACGAGCAGTACTTC
TRBV18,TRBD1,TRBJ1-2,-,CASSPTGDYGYTF,TGTGCCAGCTCACCTACAGGGGACTATGGCTACACCTTC
TRBV28,-,TRBJ1-5,-,CASSLLTGSNQPQHF,TGTGCCAGCAGTTTATTGACAGGTTCCAATCAGCCCCAGCATTTT
TRBV4-1,-,TRBJ2-7,-,CASSQDGHRYEQYF,TGCGCCAGCAGCCAAGATGGGCATCGTTACGAGCAGTACTTC
TRBV7-2,-,TRBJ2-3,-,CASSLGGQGGTDTQYF,TGTGCCAGCAGCTTAGGGGGGCAAGGTGGCACAGATACGCAGTATTTT
TRBV6-5,TRBD1,TRBJ2-1,-,CASSKTGVSGDEQFF,TGTGCCAGCAGCAAAACAGGGGTTAGTGGGGATGAGCAGTTCTTC
TRBV7-9,TRBD2,TRBJ2-1,once,CASSLDLAGVDEQFF,TGTGCCAGCAGCTTAGACCTAGCGGGAGTAGATGAGCAGTTCTTC
TRBV18,-,TRBJ2-1,-,CASSPGAEQFF,TGTGCCAGCTCACCAGGGGCGGAGCAGTTCTTC
TRBV12-2,-,TRBJ2-7,-,CASISGRTAYEQYF,TGTGCATCCATTAGCGGACGAACGGCCTACGAGCAGTACTTC
TRBV2,TRBD2,TRBJ2-3,-,CASSLPFAGGTDTQYF,TGTGCCAGCAGCCTACCCTTTGCGGGAGGCACAGATACGCAGTATTTT
TRBV5-6,-,TRBJ1-5,-,CASTLGTTGIQHF,TGTGCCAGCACCTTAGGGACGACAGGTATCCAGCATTTT
TRBV3-1/TRBV3-2,-,TRBJ2-1,-,CASSFRGSGNEQFF,TGTGCCAGCAGCTTCCGGGGATCAGGCAATGAGCAGTTCTTC
TRBV19,-,TRBJ1-2,few,CASSTRTANYGYTF,TGTGCCAGTAGTACTCGGACAGCTAACTATGGCTACACCTTC
TRBV11-3,TRBD2,TRBJ2-1,-,CASSLKGLGASGEQFF,TGTGCCAGCAGCTTAAAGGGACTAGGGGCCTCGGGTGAGCAGTTCTTC
TRBV18,-,TRBJ2-1,-,CASSLTGLRYEQFF,TGTGCCAGCTCACTAACGGGACTCCGGTATGAGCAGTTCTTC
TRBV9,-,TRBJ1-2,-,CASSSNPSSYGYTF,TGTGCCAGCAGCTCAAATCCTAGTAGCTATGGCTACACCTTC
TRBV4-3,-,TRBJ2-1,-,CASSPPGLAGGEQFF,TGCGCCAGCAGTCCCCCAGGGTTAGCAGGAGGGGAGCAGTTCTTC
TRBV6-5,TRBD1,TRBJ2-7,-,CASSLGTGASYEQYF,TGTGCCAGTAGTCTTGGGACAGGGGCCTCCTACGAGCAGTACTTC
TRBV4-1,-,TRBJ1-1,-,CASSQDRGNTEAFF,TGCGCCAGCAGCCAAGATCGGGGGAACACTGAAGCTTTCTTT
TRBV30,-,TRBJ1-2,-,CAWSTVVYGYTF,TGTGCCTGGTCCACGGTCGTCTATGGCTACACCTTC
TRBV6-5,-,TRBJ1-5,-,CASGRLSQQPQHF,TGTGCCAGCGGCCGACTATCCCAACAGCCCCAGCATTTT
TRBV9,TRBD1,TRBJ2-3,-,CASSVTTGGGTDTQYF,TGTGCCAGCAGCGTTACGACAGGGGGAGGCACAGATACGCAGTATTTT
TRBV5-1,TRBD2,TRBJ2-1,-,CASSLAGREGRLFF,TGCGCCAGCAGCTTGGCCGGGCGGGAGGGCCGTTTGTTCTTC
TRBV4-3,-,TRBJ1-5,-,CASSQEGTGYQPQHF,TGCGCCAGCAGCCAAGAGGGCACAGGGTATCAGCCCCAGCATTTT
TRBV10-3,-,TRBJ2-3,-,CALGDTADTQYF,TGTGCCTTAGGGGATACCGCAGATACGCAGTATTTT
TRBV19,-,TRBJ1-2,-,CASSTPGVWANGYTF,TGTGCCAGTAGTACACCAGGGGTATGGGCCAATGGCTACACCTTC
TRBV2,-,TRBJ2-2,-,CASSVATSIDTGELFF,TGTGCCAGCAGTGTCGCCACTAGCATCGACACCGGGGAGCTGTTTTTT
TRBV9,TRBD2,TRBJ2-7,-,CASSLTSGSSVEQYF,TGTGCCAGCAGCTTAACTAGCGGGAGTTCCGTAGAGCAGTACTTC
TRBV7-2,-,TRBJ2-1,-,CASSSVGSGRGYNEQFF,TGTGCCAGCAGCTCCGTAGGATCGGGGAGAGGGTACAATGAGCAGTTCTTC
TRBV5-1,TRBD1,TRBJ2-5,-,CASSLAGTGGQETQYF,TGCGCCAGCAGCTTGGCCGGGACAGGGGGCCAAGAGACCCAGTACTTC
TRBV29-1,TRBD1,TRBJ1-2,-,CSADRGGLDGYTF,TGCAGCGCAGACAGGGGTGGACTCGATGGCTACACCTTC
TRBV19,TRBD1,TRBJ1-5,once,CASSLRGQGRNQPQHF,TGTGCCAGTAGTCTCCGAGGACAGGGAAGAAATCAGCCCCAGCATTTT
TRBV6-5,TRBD2,TRBJ2-2,-,CASSAGRTGELFF,TGTGCCAGCAGCGCCGGGAGGACCGGGGAGCTGTTTTTT
TRBV4-1,-,TRBJ2-5,-,CASSQVARGTVETQYF,TGCGCCAGCAGCCAAGTTGCCAGGGGGACTGTAGAGACCCAGTACTTC
TRBV7-8,TRBD2,TRBJ2-7,-,CASRAGERGAGFYEQYF,TGTGCCAGCAGAGCGGGAGAAAGGGGAGCGGGGTTCTACGAGCAGTACTTC
TRBV2,-,TRBJ1-1,-,CASSVPGVPTEAFF,TGTGCCAGCAGTGTTCCAGGGGTGCCAACTGAAGCTTTCTTT
TRBV10-3,TRBD1,TRBJ2-7,-,CAISNPQGASYEQYF,TGTGCCATCAGTAATCCCCAGGGGGCCTCCTACGAGCAGTACTTC
TRBV19,TRBD1,TRBJ2-3,-,CASSPGTGSPDTQYF,TGTGCCAGTAGTCCCGGGACAGGGAGCCCAGATACGCAGTATTTT
TRBV5-8,-,TRBJ1-1,once,CASSSIPGLINTEAFF,TGTGCCAGCAGCTCTATCCCGGGATTGATAAACACTGAAGCTTTCTTT
TRBV2,TRBD1,TRBJ1-1,-,CASSPGTGVENTEAFF,TGTGCCAGCAGTCCGGGGACAGGGGTGGAGAACACTGAAGCTTTCTTT
TRBV7-2,-,TRBJ1-6,once,CASGTNRGSPLHF,TGTGCCAGCGGAACTAACCGCGGTTCACCCCTCCACTTT